The 27 T cell receptor beta chains below come from one sample, sequenced in a study of shared clonotypes between healthy human individuals. The repertoire was sequenced with immunoSEQ multiplex PCR; TCRdb's copy has only in-frame clones and lacks some. Counted here are about 2,500,000 clones, roughly 92% occurring once; the ten biggest clones make up under 0.15%. Input material: naive CD4+ T cells sorted from blood. Subset reported: CD45RA+ positively selected. The source is a man aged 18-30 years in good health.

This chain joins TRBV7-9 and TRBJ1-4; possible D gene TRBD1, 6 bases. Per germline, CDR1 SEHNR and CDR2 FQNEAQ (reference sequence). V shed 4 bases and J shed 0 bases, with 18 bases lying between them. This CDR3 is built from 18 residues. CDR3 nucleotides: TGTGCCAGCAGCTCCCCTAGACAGGCGTCTGCAACTAATGAAAAACTGTTTTTT. Its protein product is CASSSPRQASATNEKLFF.

The chain employs TRBV5-4 and TRBJ1-1; D not resolved. With 9 bases removed from V and 5 bases from J, the gap between germline ends came to 11 bases. This CDR3 is built from 11 residues. Germline CDR1 reads SGHNT; CDR2 reads YYREEE (reference sequence). This CDR3 reads CAIASGTEAFF. The CDR3 DNA reads TGTGCCATCGCTTCGGGTACTGAAGCTTTCTTT.

The gene calls are TRBV5-1 and TRBJ2-5; the match to TRBD2 covers 8 bases. V trimming: 1 base; J trimming: 2 bases; junction bases outside the gene matches: 7. There are 16 residues in the CDR3. CDR1 and CDR2 (germline): SGHRS, YFSETQ. The CDR3 DNA is TGCGCCAGCAGCTTGAGCCCACGGGGGGGTCAAGAGACCCAGTACTTC. Its protein product is CASSLSPRGGQETQYF. Full variable domain (remainder filled in from reference TRBV5-1 and TRBJ2-5): KAGVTQTPRYLIKTRGQQVTLSCSPISGHRSVSWYQQTPGQGLQFLFEYFSETQRNKGNFPGRFSGRQFSNSRSEMNVSTLELGDSALYLCASSLSPRGGQETQYFGPGTRLLVL.

The V call is TRBV18, the J call TRBJ2-1; a weak D match, TRBD1 (6 bases). The CDR3 sequence is 12 residues long. The V gene's germline CDR1 is KGHSH and CDR2 LQKENI. V was shortened by 6 bases and J by 10 bases, with 13 bases between the two germline ends. The CDR3 DNA reads TGTGCCAGCTCGGCGGACAGTACAGAGCAGTTCTTC. It encodes CASSADSTEQFF.

The V call is TRBV5-6, the J call TRBJ1-1; maybe TRBD1 (5 bases). The CDR3 runs to 13 residues. V was cut by 4 bases and J by 5 bases, with 12 bases left in between. Germline V gene lookup returns CDR1 SGHDT and CDR2 YYEEEE. The CDR3 loop reads CASSHQGTTEAFF. CDR3 sequence (DNA): TGTGCCAGCAGCCATCAGGGAACTACTGAAGCTTTCTTT.

The rearrangement uses TRBV5-1 and TRBJ1-5; D remains unclear. CDR1 is SGHRS, CDR2 YFSETQ, per germline. The length of the CDR3 is 14 residues. Trimming pared 0 bases from V and 5 bases from J, leaving 9 bases between. The CDR3 sequence: CASSLALGDQPQHF. The DNA of the CDR3 is TGCGCCAGCAGCTTGGCCTTGGGAGATCAGCCCCAGCATTTT.

The chain couples TRBV5-1 to TRBJ1-1; TRBD1 agrees at 8 bases. Germline trimming cut 2 bases from V and 0 bases from J; bases unmatched to any gene: 6. This CDR3 has 16 residues. Per germline, CDR1 SGHRS and CDR2 YFSETQ. Written as DNA, the CDR3 is TGCGCCAGCAGCTTAGGGACAGGCCTCATGAACACTGAAGCTTTCTTT. This translates into CASSLGTGLMNTEAFF. Together with reference TRBV5-1 and TRBJ1-1, the CDR3 gives the full variable domain: KAGVTQTPRYLIKTRGQQVTLSCSPISGHRSVSWYQQTPGQGLQFLFEYFSETQRNKGNFPGRFSGRQFSNSRSEMNVSTLELGDSALYLCASSLGTGLMNTEAFFGQGTRLTVV.

The gene calls are TRBV5-1 and TRBJ1-6; 7 nucleotides match TRBD1. The CDR3 has 14 residues. The V gene's germline CDR1 is SGHRS and CDR2 YFSETQ. V lost 3 bases and J lost 8; bases outside the gene matches: 5. CDR3 sequence (DNA): TGCGCCAGCAGCTCGGGACAGAATGATTCACCCCTCCACTTT. Its translation: CASSSGQNDSPLHF.

With respect to this clone: One end of the junction is discordant with germline, which a read error may explain. The genes are TRBV27 and TRBJ1-5; D unclear. Per the germline V gene, CDR1 is MNHEY and CDR2 is SMNVEV (reference sequence). The CDR3 is 15 amino acids. CDR3 nucleotides: TGTGCCAGCAGTTTCTCCGGGAAAGGGAATCGGCCCCAGCATTTT. Encoded protein: CASSFSGKGNRPQHF.

This clone was seen more than once but under ten times. The V call is TRBV28, the J call TRBJ1-6, with a possible D match to TRBD1 (6 bases). Between the trimmed V and J ends, which lost 4 bases and 14 bases, there was a span of 21 bases. Germline V gene lookup returns CDR1 MDHEN and CDR2 SYDVKM. The CDR3 loop spans 15 amino acids. CDR3 region: CASSSPQGPLGALHF. CDR3 in DNA: TGTGCCAGCAGTTCGCCACAGGGACCCCTTGGGGCCCTCCACTTT.

To note about this clone: At the DNA level, this CDR3 is encoded by other sequences in the same sample as well. The genes are TRBV18 and TRBJ2-5; D not certain. The CDR3 spans 13 residues. Germline loops: CDR1 KGHSH, CDR2 LQKENI. Deletions cut 2 bases from V and 1 base from J, with 5 bases between. CDR3 sequence reads: CASSPVSQETQYF. Written as DNA, the CDR3 is TGTGCCAGCTCACCAGTCAGCCAAGAGACCCAGTACTTC.

The chain combines TRBV2 with TRBJ2-5, with TRBD1 matching 10 bases. The germline CDR1 and CDR2 sequences are SNHLY and FYNNEI. The CDR3 spans 14 residues. Unmatched junction bases numbered 6, after V lost 5 bases and J lost 6 bases. CDR3: CASSSRDRGQTQYF. CDR3 DNA sequence: TGTGCCAGCAGTTCCCGGGACAGGGGACAGACCCAGTACTTC.

A remark on this clone: The identical CDR3 is also encoded by other nucleotide sequences in the sample. This chain uses TRBV6-5 with TRBJ2-1; 10 bases line up with TRBD2. Germline V lookup: CDR1 MNHEY, CDR2 SVGAGI. With V trimmed by 4 bases and J by 2 bases, 2 bases remained unmatched. The CDR3 is made up of 15 amino acids. The CDR3 DNA reads as TGTGCCAGCAGTTTAAGCGGGGGGGCCTACAATGAGCAGTTCTTC. The encoded protein is CASSLSGGAYNEQFF.

On this clone: Other nucleotide sequences in the sample specify the same CDR3. The chain is built from TRBV9 and TRBJ2-2; possible D gene TRBD1, 6 bases. CDR1 and CDR2 (germline): SGDLS, YYNGEE. CDR3 length: 14 amino acids. V lost 3 bases and J 3 bases, leaving 9 bases between the germline ends. The CDR3 region is CASSETGYTGELFF. CDR3 nucleotide sequence: TGTGCCAGCAGCGAAACAGGGTACACCGGGGAGCTGTTTTTT.

The chain carries TRBV9 and TRBJ2-3; D assignment may be TRBD1 or TRBD2 (5 bases each). Germline V lookup: CDR1 SGDLS, CDR2 YYNGEE. V was cut by 0 bases and J by 3 bases, with 14 bases left in between. The CDR3 runs to 16 residues. The CDR3 is CASSVGASKGTDTQYF. CDR3 in DNA: TGTGCCAGCAGCGTAGGGGCTAGCAAGGGGACAGATACGCAGTATTTT.

The chain couples TRBV28 to TRBJ2-1; D gene ambiguous. Germline CDR1 is MDHEN and CDR2 is SYDVKM. The CDR3 sequence is 16 residues long. Trimming took off 3 bases at V and 1 base at J, with 13 bases between the two ends. The CDR3 bases are TGTGCCAGCAGTTTGTTGCCAGGCGGTTCCTACAATGAGCAGTTCTTC. Amino acid sequence: CASSLLPGGSYNEQFF.

The chain has TRBV7-8 and TRBJ1-2, with D uncertain. CDR3 length: 16 residues. The germline V gene has CDR1 SGHVS and CDR2 FQNEAQ. The V end lost 0 bases, the J end lost 6 bases, and 17 bases lay between the germline ends. CDR3 in DNA: TGTGCCAGCAGCTTAGCGAGGTGGGAGGGCCGGGATGGCTACACCTTC. Translating gives CASSLARWEGRDGYTF.

This rearrangement joins TRBV4-3 to TRBJ2-7; 9 bases are a match to TRBD2. V lost 0 bases to trimming and J lost 7 bases; unmatched junction nucleotides: 7. CDR3 length equals 15 residues. Germline V gives CDR1 LGHNA, CDR2 YSLEER. CDR3 in DNA: TGCGCCAGCAGCCAAGATCAGGCGGGAGGGGGGGAGCAGTACTTC. Translated: CASSQDQAGGGEQYF.

This chain joins TRBV6-6 and TRBJ2-2; 8 nucleotides match TRBD2. V lost 4 bases to trimming and J lost 5 bases; unmatched junction nucleotides: 6. This CDR3 spans 15 amino acids. Germline V CDR1 and CDR2: MNHNY, SVGAGI (reference sequence). As DNA, the CDR3 is TGTGCCAGCAGTTCCCTCAGCGGGAGAACCGGGGAGCTGTTTTTT. Its protein is CASSSLSGRTGELFF.

The chain is built from TRBV5-1 and TRBJ1-6; D is unclear. Per the germline V gene, CDR1 is SGHRS and CDR2 is YFSETQ. CDR3 length equals 15 residues. Trimming took 3 bases from V and 6 from J, leaving 13 bases between them. The CDR3 here is CASSSAISTNSPLHF. The CDR3 DNA reads TGCGCCAGCAGCTCGGCGATCTCGACTAATTCACCCCTCCACTTT.

As regards this clone: One junction end does not reproduce the germline sequence, and a read error may be involved. The V call is TRBV30, the J call TRBJ1-4, with 9 bases lining up with TRBD1. Germline lookup yields CDR1 GTSNPN and CDR2 SVGIG (reference sequence). This CDR3 region has 11 residues. DNA of the CDR3: TGTGCAGGGGACAGGGTTTTCAGAACGGATTTT. Its translation: CAGDRVFRTDF.

The chain couples TRBV11-2 to TRBJ2-1; no firm D call. V was cut by 3 bases and J by 7 bases, with 1 base left in between. CDR3 length equals 10 residues. Germline-derived CDR1 and CDR2 are SGHAT and FQNNGV. The CDR3 here is CASSFNEQFF. The CDR3 DNA reads TGTGCCAGCAGCTTTAATGAGCAGTTCTTC.

V gene TRBV29-1 combines with J gene TRBJ1-4; 8 bases fit TRBD1. Trimming cost V 4 bases and J 6 bases; bases outside gene matches: 10. Germline lookup yields CDR1 SQVTM and CDR2 ANQGSEA. The CDR3 spans 15 residues. Written as DNA, the CDR3 is TGCAGCGTTGGAGTACAGGGGGGGCGCGATGAAAAACTGTTTTTT. Protein sequence: CSVGVQGGRDEKLFF.

This clone appeared a single time. The V gene is TRBV4-1, the J gene TRBJ2-5, with 8 bases lining up with TRBD2. Germline assignment: CDR1 MGHRA and CDR2 YSYEKL. V lost 5 bases to trimming and J lost 7 bases; unmatched junction nucleotides: 9. The CDR3 has 14 residues. The CDR3, as DNA: TGCGCCAGCAGCGCCGGACTAGCCCTTGGGACCCAGTACTTC. The encoded protein is CASSAGLALGTQYF.

This chain connects TRBV6-5 to TRBJ1-6; possible D gene TRBD1, 5 bases. Trimming took 2 bases from V and 3 from J, leaving 11 bases between them. This CDR3 has 16 residues. The germline CDR1 and CDR2 sequences are MNHEY and SVGAGI. CDR3 coding DNA: TGTGCCAGCAGTTACCTGGGGCCAAACTATAATTCACCCCTCCACTTT. This translates into CASSYLGPNYNSPLHF.

The genes are TRBV28 and TRBJ2-2; D not resolved. V was cut by 2 bases and J by 0 bases, with 7 bases left in between. CDR3 size: 15 residues. CDR1 and CDR2 from the germline V gene are MDHEN and SYDVKM. CDR3 loop: CASSLIPANTGELFF. For the CDR3, the DNA is TGTGCCAGCAGTTTAATCCCAGCGAACACCGGGGAGCTGTTTTTT.

The chain links TRBV6-1 to TRBJ1-5; possible D gene TRBD1, 6 bases. V was cut by 6 bases and J by 4 bases, with 13 bases left in between. There are 14 residues in the CDR3. Germline CDR1 is MNHNS and CDR2 is SASEGT. CDR3 nucleotides: TGTGCCAGCAGGGGGTTGGACAGTAATCAGCCCCAGCATTTT. Its translation: CASRGLDSNQPQHF.